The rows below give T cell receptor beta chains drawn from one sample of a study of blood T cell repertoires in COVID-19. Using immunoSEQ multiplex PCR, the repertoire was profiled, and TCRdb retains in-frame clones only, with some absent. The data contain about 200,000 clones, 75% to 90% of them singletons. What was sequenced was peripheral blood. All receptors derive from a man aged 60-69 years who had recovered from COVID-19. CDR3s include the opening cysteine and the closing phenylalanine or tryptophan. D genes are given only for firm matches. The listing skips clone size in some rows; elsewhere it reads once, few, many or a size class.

cdr3_nt: TGTGCCAGCACTCAGGGGGACGCTAGCAACTATGGCTACACCTTC
cdr3_aa: CASTQGDASNYGYTF
clone_size: -
d_call: TRBD1
j_call: TRBJ1-2
v_call: TRBV6-5

cdr3_nt: TGTGCCAGTACTGAGGCACTGAACACCGGGGAGCTGTTTTTT
cdr3_aa: CASTEALNTGELFF
clone_size: -
d_call: -
j_call: TRBJ2-2
v_call: TRBV19

cdr3_nt: TGTGCCAGTAGTACCCTCACCACAGGGGACTATGGCTACACCTTC
cdr3_aa: CASSTLTTGDYGYTF
clone_size: -
d_call: TRBD1
j_call: TRBJ1-2
v_call: TRBV19

cdr3_nt: -
cdr3_aa: CASSFVGQGAITGELFF
clone_size: -
d_call: -
j_call: TRBJ2-2
v_call: TRBV12-1

cdr3_nt: TGTGCCAGCAGTTACGGCAGATTGAACACTGAAGCTTTCTTT
cdr3_aa: CASSYGRLNTEAFF
clone_size: -
d_call: -
j_call: TRBJ1-1
v_call: TRBV6-6

cdr3_nt: TGTGCCACCAGGGGAGATCGTGGCACCGGGGAGCTGTTTTTT
cdr3_aa: CATRGDRGTGELFF
clone_size: -
d_call: -
j_call: TRBJ2-2
v_call: TRBV24-1

cdr3_nt: TGCGCCAGCAGCTCGACCCTAGCGGGGGGGACCTCAGCAGATACGCAGTATTTT
cdr3_aa: CASSSTLAGGTSADTQYF
clone_size: -
d_call: TRBD2
j_call: TRBJ2-3
v_call: TRBV5-1

cdr3_nt: TGTGCCAGCAGTTCCCCCAACCAAGAGACCCAGTACTTC
cdr3_aa: CASSSPNQETQYF
clone_size: -
d_call: -
j_call: TRBJ2-5
v_call: TRBV6-5

cdr3_nt: TGTGCCAGCAGCCCCCCGGGACTAGCGGGGCTCGGTGAGCAGTTCTTC
cdr3_aa: CASSPPGLAGLGEQFF
clone_size: -
d_call: TRBD2
j_call: TRBJ2-1
v_call: TRBV7-2

cdr3_nt: TGTGCCAGTACTTTAGCGGTCGGCAACTATGGCTACACCTTC
cdr3_aa: CASTLAVGNYGYTF
clone_size: -
d_call: -
j_call: TRBJ1-2
v_call: TRBV19

cdr3_nt: TGTGCCACGCGCGGGAGCTCCTACAATGAGCAGTTCTTC
cdr3_aa: CATRGSSYNEQFF
clone_size: -
d_call: TRBD2
j_call: TRBJ2-1
v_call: TRBV19

cdr3_nt: TGTGCCAGTAGTATACCGGAGAGAAACACCATATATTTT
cdr3_aa: CASSIPERNTIYF
clone_size: -
d_call: -
j_call: TRBJ1-3
v_call: TRBV19

cdr3_nt: TGCGCCAGCAGCACCCCAGGTTCTAGCACAGATACGCAGTATTTT
cdr3_aa: CASSTPGSSTDTQYF
clone_size: -
d_call: -
j_call: TRBJ2-3
v_call: TRBV5-1

cdr3_nt: TGTGCCAGCAGCGTAGTTGGCACTAGCGGGGCAGATACGCAGTATTTT
cdr3_aa: CASSVVGTSGADTQYF
clone_size: once
d_call: TRBD2
j_call: TRBJ2-3
v_call: TRBV9

cdr3_nt: TGCGCCAGCAGCGCCTTGGGGGGGCGCCCCGGGGAGCTGTTTTTT
cdr3_aa: CASSALGGRPGELFF
clone_size: -
d_call: -
j_call: TRBJ2-2
v_call: TRBV5-1

cdr3_nt: TGTGCCACGGCAAGGGGGTGGGGCACAGATACGCAGTATTTT
cdr3_aa: CATARGWGTDTQYF
clone_size: -
d_call: -
j_call: TRBJ2-3
v_call: TRBV27

cdr3_nt: TGTGCCAGCAGTGAACGGGGGGGCAGCACAGATACGCAGTATTTT
cdr3_aa: CASSERGGSTDTQYF
clone_size: -
d_call: TRBD2
j_call: TRBJ2-3
v_call: TRBV6-4

cdr3_nt: TGTGCCAGCAGCGTAGACGGGGTCCCGAACACCGGGGAGCTGTTTTTT
cdr3_aa: CASSVDGVPNTGELFF
clone_size: -
d_call: -
j_call: TRBJ2-2
v_call: TRBV9

cdr3_nt: TGTGCCAGCAGCGTAGGACCCAGCGGGGGGGTCAATGAGCAGTTCTTC
cdr3_aa: CASSVGPSGGVNEQFF
clone_size: -
d_call: TRBD2
j_call: TRBJ2-1
v_call: TRBV9

cdr3_nt: TGTGCCAGCAGACTCAGGGGGTGGAACACTGAAGCTTTCTTT
cdr3_aa: CASRLRGWNTEAFF
clone_size: few
d_call: TRBD1
j_call: TRBJ1-1
v_call: TRBV2

cdr3_nt: TGTGCCAGCAGACGAACAGGTTTCTTT
cdr3_aa: CASRRTGFF
clone_size: -
d_call: -
j_call: TRBJ1-1
v_call: TRBV7-3

cdr3_nt: TGTGCCAGCAGGCCGCCAAGCAACAATGAGCAGTTCTTC
cdr3_aa: CASRPPSNNEQFF
clone_size: -
d_call: -
j_call: TRBJ2-1
v_call: TRBV19

cdr3_nt: TGCGCCAGCAGCTTGGGCAGGGCACAAGAGACCCAGTACTTC
cdr3_aa: CASSLGRAQETQYF
clone_size: -
d_call: -
j_call: TRBJ2-5
v_call: TRBV5-1

cdr3_nt: TGTGCCACCCGGCTAGCGGGAGGGCCTTTAAATGAGCAGTTCTTC
cdr3_aa: CATRLAGGPLNEQFF
clone_size: -
d_call: TRBD2
j_call: TRBJ2-1
v_call: TRBV7-9

cdr3_nt: TGTGCCACCCAAAGGCTGCTAGCGGGAGTAACAGCAGATACGCAGTATTTT
cdr3_aa: CATQRLLAGVTADTQYF
clone_size: -
d_call: TRBD2
j_call: TRBJ2-3
v_call: TRBV28

cdr3_nt: TGTGCCAGCAGTTACTCAGGGGGCGCTCGGGATGGCTACACCTTC
cdr3_aa: CASSYSGGARDGYTF
clone_size: -
d_call: TRBD1
j_call: TRBJ1-2
v_call: TRBV6-5

cdr3_nt: TGTGCCAGTAGTATAAGCCTAGCTTCCTACGAGCAGTACTTC
cdr3_aa: CASSISLASYEQYF
clone_size: -
d_call: -
j_call: TRBJ2-7
v_call: TRBV19

cdr3_nt: TGTGCCAGCTCAGGGACTAGCGGCTTGCAGGATACGCAGTATTTT
cdr3_aa: CASSGTSGLQDTQYF
clone_size: -
d_call: TRBD2
j_call: TRBJ2-3
v_call: TRBV18

cdr3_nt: TGTGCCAGCAGCCAAGATGGCCAACATGGCTACACCTTC
cdr3_aa: CASSQDGQHGYTF
clone_size: once
d_call: -
j_call: TRBJ1-2
v_call: TRBV3-1/TRBV3-2

cdr3_nt: TGTGCCAGCAGCCCGGTGAGCGGGAGGGGGAACGAGCAGTACTTC
cdr3_aa: CASSPVSGRGNEQYF
clone_size: -
d_call: TRBD2
j_call: TRBJ2-7
v_call: TRBV7-2

cdr3_nt: TGTGCCAGCAGCTTAATGAGCGGGAGTTGGTACGAGCAGTACTTC
cdr3_aa: CASSLMSGSWYEQYF
clone_size: -
d_call: TRBD2
j_call: TRBJ2-7
v_call: TRBV7-2

cdr3_nt: TGTGCCAGCAGCCAGGGGCCCTACTATGGCTACACCTTC
cdr3_aa: CASSQGPYYGYTF
clone_size: few
d_call: -
j_call: TRBJ1-2
v_call: TRBV2

cdr3_nt: TGTGCCAGCAGCCAAGCGATGCGGGAGCAGTACTTC
cdr3_aa: CASSQAMREQYF
clone_size: -
d_call: -
j_call: TRBJ2-7
v_call: TRBV4-2

cdr3_nt: TGTGCCAGCAGCCCGGGACAGGGATTTGATCAGCCCCAGCATTTT
cdr3_aa: CASSPGQGFDQPQHF
clone_size: -
d_call: TRBD1
j_call: TRBJ1-5
v_call: TRBV5-4

cdr3_nt: TGTGCCAGCAGCCACCTCCCGCGGCGTTCCTCCTACGAGCAGTACTTC
cdr3_aa: CASSHLPRRSSYEQYF
clone_size: -
d_call: -
j_call: TRBJ2-7
v_call: TRBV3-1/TRBV3-2

cdr3_nt: TGTGCCAGCAGTACACTAGCGGGAGGGGTCAATGAGCAGTTCTTC
cdr3_aa: CASSTLAGGVNEQFF
clone_size: -
d_call: TRBD2
j_call: TRBJ2-1
v_call: TRBV6-4

cdr3_nt: TGCAGCGCTGGAGCGGGTGACTACAATGAGCAGTTCTTC
cdr3_aa: CSAGAGDYNEQFF
clone_size: -
d_call: -
j_call: TRBJ2-1
v_call: TRBV29-1

cdr3_nt: TGTGCCAGCCGGCCCTCAGGGGGCGGTGGCTACACCTTC
cdr3_aa: CASRPSGGGGYTF
clone_size: once
d_call: TRBD1
j_call: TRBJ1-2
v_call: TRBV14

cdr3_nt: TGTGCCAGTAGTAACGACAGGGGTGAGGACATTCAGTACTTC
cdr3_aa: CASSNDRGEDIQYF
clone_size: -
d_call: TRBD1
j_call: TRBJ2-4
v_call: TRBV19

cdr3_nt: TGTGCCAGCTCACCACCTCTTTCCGGTAGCAGCAATCAGCCCCAGCATTTT
cdr3_aa: CASSPPLSGSSNQPQHF
clone_size: -
d_call: -
j_call: TRBJ1-5
v_call: TRBV18

cdr3_nt: TGTGCCAGCAGCCAAGATCCAGCTAGCGGGGGTGGTAACGAGCAGTACTTC
cdr3_aa: CASSQDPASGGGNEQYF
clone_size: many
d_call: TRBD2
j_call: TRBJ2-7
v_call: TRBV4-2

cdr3_nt: TGTGCCAGCAGCCGGGTCGATACGCAGTATTTT
cdr3_aa: CASSRVDTQYF
clone_size: -
d_call: -
j_call: TRBJ2-3
v_call: TRBV25-1

cdr3_nt: TGTGCCAGCAGCTCGGGACTAGCGGGGGGTCGATACGAGCAGTACTTC
cdr3_aa: CASSSGLAGGRYEQYF
clone_size: -
d_call: TRBD2
j_call: TRBJ2-7
v_call: TRBV7-6

cdr3_nt: TGTGCCAGCTCACAACCGGGACAGTCTAACTATGGCTACACCTTC
cdr3_aa: CASSQPGQSNYGYTF
clone_size: -
d_call: TRBD1
j_call: TRBJ1-2
v_call: TRBV18

cdr3_nt: TGTGCCAGTAGTATAGGGGGGCTTCGGGGTGCCGAGCAGTACTTC
cdr3_aa: CASSIGGLRGAEQYF
clone_size: -
d_call: -
j_call: TRBJ2-7
v_call: TRBV19

cdr3_nt: TGTGCCAGTCATGCCGCTGGACTAGCCAAAAACATTCAGTACTTC
cdr3_aa: CASHAAGLAKNIQYF
clone_size: -
d_call: -
j_call: TRBJ2-4
v_call: TRBV27

cdr3_nt: TGTGCCAGCAGCCCGGACAGGGGGCAGCCCCAGCATTTT
cdr3_aa: CASSPDRGQPQHF
clone_size: -
d_call: TRBD1
j_call: TRBJ1-5
v_call: TRBV6-5

cdr3_nt: TGTGCCAGCAGACCCACGGGCGGGAGGAACACCTACGAGCAGTACTTC
cdr3_aa: CASRPTGGRNTYEQYF
clone_size: -
d_call: TRBD2
j_call: TRBJ2-7
v_call: TRBV7-2

cdr3_nt: TGTGCCAGCAGCTCCGGACGGGGCTATGGCTACACCTTC
cdr3_aa: CASSSGRGYGYTF
clone_size: -
d_call: -
j_call: TRBJ1-2
v_call: TRBV7-9

cdr3_nt: TGCGCCAGCAGCTCACCGGGACAGGGACCCCTTGATGGGGAAAAACTGTTTTTT
cdr3_aa: CASSSPGQGPLDGEKLFF
clone_size: -
d_call: TRBD1
j_call: TRBJ1-4
v_call: TRBV5-1

cdr3_nt: TGCAGCGTTGAAGCCGGCAGGGGATATGGCTACACCTTC
cdr3_aa: CSVEAGRGYGYTF
clone_size: -
d_call: -
j_call: TRBJ1-2
v_call: TRBV29-1

cdr3_nt: TGTGCCAGCAGCCCCGACAGCACCTACGAGCAGTACTTC
cdr3_aa: CASSPDSTYEQYF
clone_size: once
d_call: -
j_call: TRBJ2-7
v_call: TRBV12-3/TRBV12-4

cdr3_nt: TGTGCCAGCTCACCACCTATCGGGACAGGGAGTTATGGCTACACCTTC
cdr3_aa: CASSPPIGTGSYGYTF
clone_size: -
d_call: TRBD1
j_call: TRBJ1-2
v_call: TRBV18

cdr3_nt: TGTGCCAGTACCCCTAGGACAGGGCGAGATAGCAATCAGCCCCAGCATTTT
cdr3_aa: CASTPRTGRDSNQPQHF
clone_size: once
d_call: TRBD1
j_call: TRBJ1-5
v_call: TRBV19

cdr3_nt: TGCGCCAGCAGCTCCGTGTACCAAGAGACCCAGTACTTC
cdr3_aa: CASSSVYQETQYF
clone_size: few
d_call: -
j_call: TRBJ2-5
v_call: TRBV5-1

cdr3_nt: TGTGCCACTGTGGGCCAGAATGAAAAACTGTTTTTT
cdr3_aa: CATVGQNEKLFF
clone_size: -
d_call: -
j_call: TRBJ1-4
v_call: TRBV15

cdr3_nt: TGTGCCAGTGGGGGGAAAAACATTCAGTACTTC
cdr3_aa: CASGGKNIQYF
clone_size: -
d_call: -
j_call: TRBJ2-4
v_call: TRBV27